This note documents a single TCR beta chain sequence. This record comes from a study of blood T cell repertoires in COVID-19. Study-wide context: The samples span acute and convalescent COVID-19 from the United States, Italy and Spain. PBMCs, B-cell-depleted T cells, or T cells were the source of the cDNA or gDNA that made up the material.

Original data processing: From reference gene primer amplification, estimates of nucleated cell counts were derived. Clones were sequenced by immunoSEQ multiplex PCR, and TCRdb holds only the in-frame ones, with some missing. The V and J calls and clone size were taken over from that table, and D and trimming were inferred from the DNA. The table lists under 200,000 clones, 70% to 90% of them singletons. The V gene lost 9 bases and the J gene lost 3 bases, with 9 bases spanning the gap. The CDR3 contains 13 residues. CDR1 and CDR2 from the germline V gene are LNHNV and YYDKDF (reference sequence). Seattle's cohort entered during active infection and was followed longitudinally.

Sequenced sample: peripheral blood. The sequence was obtained from a man aged 55 to 69 with COVID-19, enrolled during active disease. The chain uses TRBV15 and TRBJ2-6; maybe TRBD2 (5 bases). In DNA form, the CDR3 reads TGTGCCACGGCACGGGGTGGGGCCAACGTCCTGACTTTC. Its protein product is CATARGGANVLTF. The full variable domain, its missing parts supplied by reference TRBV15 and TRBJ2-6, is DAMVIQNPRYQVTQFGKPVTLSCSQTLNHNVMYWYQQKSSQAPKLLFHYYDKDFNNEADTPDNFQSRRPNTSFCFLDIRSPGLGDTAMYLCATARGGANVLTFGAGSRLTVL.